These 9 T cell receptor beta chains share one sample of origin, sequenced in a study of T cells in women clearing cervical HPV infection. Some clones are missing from TCRdb's copy, which holds only in-frame ones; the method was immunoSEQ multiplex PCR. The data show tens of thousands of clones, and the top ten clones hold around 8.4%. Specimen: blood buffy coat. The receptors originated from a woman aged 18 to 75 with a cervical HPV16 infection that either progressed to CIN3+ or cleared (not recorded which).

CDR3: CASSLSGQSTDTQYF. The DNA read from the CDR3 is TGCGCCAGCAGCTTATCGGGACAGAGCACAGATACG. The chain carries TRBV5-1 and TRBJ2-3; 7 bases align to TRBD1. The CDR3 extends 3 residues past the end of the read, so its final part is completed from the germline J gene. V trimming: 2 bases; J trimming: 0 bases; junction bases outside the gene matches: 3. The V gene's germline CDR1 is SGHRS and CDR2 YFSETQ. This CDR3 region has 15 residues. The full variable domain, with the rest looked up from reference TRBV5-1 and TRBJ2-3, is KAGVTQTPRYLIKTRGQQVTLSCSPISGHRSVSWYQQTPGQGLQFLFEYFSETQRNKGNFPGRFSGRQFSNSRSEMNVSTLELGDSALYLCASSLSGQSTDTQYFGPGTRLTVL.

About this clone itself: The CDR3 goes on 3 residues after the read ends, and that part is filled in from the germline J gene. Other DNA sequences in this sample translate to the same CDR3. This rearrangement joins TRBV10-3 to TRBJ1-3, with no clear D. In germline, CDR1 is ENHRY, CDR2 SYGVKD. Trimming left V 6 bases short and J 3 bases short, with 12 bases between. CDR3 length equals 14 residues. The CDR3: CAISAEGFGNTIYF. Partial CDR3 DNA: TGTGCCATCAGCGCAGAAGGGTTTGGAAACACC.

Details on this clone: Read data end 3 residues before the CDR3 end; the end is taken from the germline J gene. This rearrangement joins TRBV12-3 or TRBV12-4 to TRBJ1-3; D is undetermined. The CDR3 consists of 13 residues. Between the trimmed V and J ends, which lost 6 bases and 0 bases, there was a span of 6 bases. CDR3 protein: CASRQSSGNTIYF. The DNA read from the CDR3 is TGTGCCAGCAGACAAAGCTCTGGAAACACC.

To note about this clone: A read error may produce the germline difference seen at one junction end. Sequencing ends 3 residues short of the CDR3 end; the germline J gene provides the rest. The J gene is TRBJ2-3, the V gene TRBV29-1, with TRBD2 matching over 10 bases. Germline CDR1 reads SQVTM; CDR2 reads ANQGSEA. The CDR3 runs to 15 residues. CDR3 bases read: TGCAGCGCTGAATCTAGCGGGAGAAAAATAGATACG. Residues: CSAESSGRKIDT. In full, the CDR3 is CSAESSGRKIDTQYF.

Comment on this clone: The CDR3 end falls 3 residues outside the read, so it is completed with the germline J gene. This chain connects TRBV13 to TRBJ2-1, with TRBD2 matching over 13 bases. Germline assignment: CDR1 PRHDT and CDR2 FYEKMQ (reference sequence). Unmatched junction bases numbered 9, after V lost 1 base and J lost 9 bases. This CDR3 contains 17 residues. The part of the CDR3 DNA that was read is TGTGCCAGCAGCTTAGCCCCGACTAGCGGGGGGAGTAGTGAG. It yields the protein CASSLAPTSGGSSE. The whole CDR3 protein reads CASSLAPTSGGSSEQFF.

CDR3: CAISRQGGNTEAFF. The CDR3 DNA, read in part, is TGTGCCATCAGTAGACAGGGGGGGAACACTGAA. The rearrangement uses TRBV10-3 and TRBJ1-1; 9 bases fit TRBD1. Read coverage stops 3 residues before the CDR3 terminus; the germline J gene supplies the remainder. Trimming removed 5 bases from V and 1 base from J; junction bases left unmatched: 2. The germline V gene encodes CDR1 ENHRY and CDR2 SYGVKD. This CDR3 has 14 residues.

Notes on this clone: Coverage ceases 3 residues before the CDR3 finishes, and the germline J gene fills in the end. The chain combines TRBV5-6 with TRBJ2-1, with D possibly TRBD1 on 6 matching bases. The V gene lost 0 bases and the J gene lost 8 bases, with 9 bases spanning the gap. CDR3 length: 13 residues. The germline CDR1 and CDR2 sequences are SGHDT and YYEEEE. CDR3 sequence: CASSLDGGDEQFF. CDR3 bases read: TGTGCCAGCAGCTTGGATGGGGGCGATGAG.

Points on this clone: The read falls 3 residues short of the CDR3 end, and the missing part is taken from the germline J gene. This chain joins TRBV19 and TRBJ2-3; 13 positions agree with TRBD2. The CDR3 is made up of 16 amino acids. Germline CDR1 is LNHDA and CDR2 is SQIVND (reference sequence). The CDR3 region is CASSVTSGRARETQYF. The CDR3 bases that were read are TGTGCCAGTAGTGTCACTAGCGGGAGGGCCAGAGAGACG.

In the case of this clone: Read data end 3 residues before the CDR3 end; the end is taken from the germline J gene. The J gene is TRBJ2-1, the V gene TRBV10-1, with 9 bases lining up with TRBD2. V gave up 3 bases and J gave up 7 bases; unmatched junction bases: 10. CDR3 length: 16 residues. Per the germline V gene, CDR1 is WNHNN and CDR2 is SYGVQD (reference sequence). The sequenced CDR3 bases are TGCGCCAGCAGTGATTCCTTGGGACTAGCAAGGAATGAG. Translating gives CASSDSLGLARNE. From start to end, the CDR3 is CASSDSLGLARNEQFF.